This T cell receptor beta chain was retrieved from a study of blood T cells in healthy people across ages. This clonotype was seen a handful of times. Alongside a J-beta primer mix, a sample-barcoded 5' primer served in a second PCR lasting 7 to 11 cycles. A single record per CDR3 protein comes from TCRdb applying MiXCR to the 5' RACE reads. The table shows about 1.1 million distinct CDR3 sequences, with roughly two fifths occurring only once. Trimming cost V 2 bases and J 6 bases, with 12 bases left between them. Germline values: CDR1 MNHEY, CDR2 SMNVEV (reference sequence). CDR3 length: 14 residues.

The specimen was blood. V and J are TRBV27 and TRBJ2-3; unclear D gene. The source of this sequence is a man between 18 and 29 years old in good health. CDR3: CASSLRATPDTQYF. The DNA of the CDR3 is TGTGCCAGCAGTTTACGGGCCACCCCTGATACGCAGTATTTT.